One and the same sample provided the 7 T cell receptor beta chains below, sequenced in a study of T-cell reconstitution after alpha-beta-depleted transplantation in children. A library of TCRbeta sequences, prepared with unique molecular identifiers, was generated. TCRdb fed the PCR reads into MiXCR, producing one record per CDR3 protein. The data contain some 830,000 distinct CDR3 sequences, less than 20% of them singletons. The material was PBMCs, mostly from graft donor cells, obtained 360 days after TCRalphabeta/CD19-depleted stem cell transplant. These receptors all come from a male patient between 10 and 17 years old who had a stem cell transplant for acute lymphoblastic leukemia, so the T cells may come from the graft donor.

The chain recombines TRBV7-8 with TRBJ2-3; tentative D call: TRBD1 (6 bases). V gave up 7 bases and J gave up 4 bases, with 12 bases separating them. Per the germline V gene, CDR1 is SGHVS and CDR2 is FQNEAQ. The CDR3 sequence is 13 residues long. The CDR3 loop is CASKGRGPDTQYF. The CDR3 DNA reads TGTGCCAGCAAAGGCAGGGGACCAGATACGCAGTATTTT.

The sample holds a few counts of this clonotype. The chain carries TRBV6-5 and TRBJ1-1, with 9 bases identical to TRBD1. J gave up 1 base and V 8 bases, and 8 bases lay outside the gene matches. The CDR3 runs 15 residues. Germline CDR1 reads MNHEY; CDR2 reads SVGAGI. The CDR3 bases are TGTGCCAGCGGTTTACAGGGGGCCGGGAACACTGAAGCTTTCTTT. Protein: CASGLQGAGNTEAFF.

This clonotype has at least ten counts. The chain combines TRBV7-9 with TRBJ2-4; D remains unclear. Germline assignment: CDR1 SEHNR and CDR2 FQNEAQ (reference sequence). Trimming left V 5 bases short and J 1 base short, with 12 bases between. The CDR3 runs 15 residues. CDR3 loop: CASSPRSSAKNIQYF. The DNA of the CDR3 is TGTGCCAGCAGCCCCCGGAGTAGCGCCAAAAACATTCAGTACTTC.

V gene TRBV5-1 combines with J gene TRBJ1-4, with 8 bases identical to TRBD1. The germline V gene encodes CDR1 SGHRS and CDR2 YFSETQ. This CDR3 has 15 amino acids. With 4 bases clipped from V and 3 bases from J, the junction kept 5 bases outside the gene matches. The DNA for the CDR3 is TGCGCCAGCAGCCCCTGGACAGGGCCTAATGAAAAACTGTTTTTT. Amino acid sequence: CASSPWTGPNEKLFF.

This clonotype was picked up a small number of times. The chain carries TRBV27 and TRBJ2-7, with 7 bases that match TRBD2. CDR1 and CDR2 (germline): MNHEY, SMNVEV (reference sequence). V trimming: 6 bases; J trimming: 7 bases; junction bases outside the gene matches: 3. The CDR3 loop spans 11 amino acids. The CDR3 protein is CASRHSGEQYF. The CDR3 nucleotides are TGTGCCAGCAGGCATAGCGGGGAGCAGTACTTC.

This clonotype was detected only once. The chain links TRBV7-3 to TRBJ1-1; TRBD1 matches 10 bases. The germline V gene has CDR1 SGHTA and CDR2 FQGTGA. The CDR3 length is 18 residues. Unmatched junction bases numbered 9, after V lost 2 bases and J lost 0 bases. The CDR3 DNA is TGTGCCAGCAGCTTAGAGGGGGACAGGGGTCCTCTGAACACTGAAGCTTTCTTT. It translates to CASSLEGDRGPLNTEAFF.

This clonotype was seen many times. The rearrangement joins TRBV24-1 to TRBJ2-3; D not resolved. CDR3 length: 12 residues. Germline V gene data show CDR1 as KGHDR and CDR2 as SFDVKD. The ends were cut back, 6 bases at V and 0 bases at J, with 3 bases in the middle. In DNA form, the CDR3 reads TGTGCCACCAGTAACAGCACAGATACGCAGTATTTT. Amino acid sequence: CATSNSTDTQYF.